The next 30 T cell receptor beta chains were all read from a single sample in a study of T cell responses to AZD1222 COVID-19 vaccine. Clones were read by immunoSEQ multiplex PCR, and TCRdb kept only the in-frame ones, dropping some. The sample has approximately 100,000 clones; about 85% are singletons. Sequenced material: peripheral blood, taken 28 days after the second AZD1222 dose. The receptor set was obtained from an adult who received the AZD1222 COVID-19 vaccine.

This chain uses TRBV5-1 with TRBJ2-1, with 11 nucleotides matching TRBD1. The CDR3 spans 16 residues. CDR1 and CDR2 (germline): SGHRS, YFSETQ. The V gene end was trimmed by 1 base and the J gene end by 14 bases; junction bases not matched to a gene: 14. The CDR3, as DNA: TGCGCCAGCAGCTTGATCGGTATAGGACAGGGGGCTTGGGAGTTCTTC. This sequence encodes CASSLIGIGQGAWEFF.

This chain joins TRBV11-2 and TRBJ2-2; perhaps TRBD2 as D (5 bases). CDR1 is SGHAT and CDR2 is FQNNGV in the germline V gene. Trimming took 0 bases from V and 5 from J, leaving 10 bases between them. This CDR3 region has 15 residues. The CDR3 DNA follows: TGTGCCAGCAGCTTAGAAGGCGGGTCGACCGGGGAGCTGTTTTTT. This translates into CASSLEGGSTGELFF.

The chain joins TRBV6-4 to TRBJ2-2; no clear D gene. Germline V gene data show CDR1 as MRHNA and CDR2 as SNTAGT. V was shortened by 4 bases and J by 0 bases, with 6 bases between the two germline ends. This CDR3 comprises 14 residues. CDR3 nucleotide sequence: TGTGCCAGCAGTGCGAAGCCGAACACCGGGGAGCTGTTTTTT. Translating it yields CASSAKPNTGELFF.

This chain connects TRBV28 to TRBJ2-7; 12 nucleotides align to TRBD2. This CDR3 is built from 15 residues. J was trimmed by 3 bases and V by 7 bases; bases with no gene match: 7. From germline, CDR1 is MDHEN and CDR2 SYDVKM. The CDR3 DNA sequence: TGTGCCAGCAATCGACTAGCGGGAGATCACTACGAGCAGTACTTC. Translation gives CASNRLAGDHYEQYF.

The chain carries TRBV5-1 and TRBJ2-1, with TRBD2 matching over 8 bases. With V trimmed by 0 bases and J by 6 bases, 11 bases remained unmatched. The germline CDR1 and CDR2 sequences are SGHRS and YFSETQ. CDR3 length: 17 amino acids. CDR3 in amino acids: CASSLAWSGGEGNEQFF. The DNA for the CDR3 is TGCGCCAGCAGCTTGGCCTGGTCGGGAGGGGAAGGCAATGAGCAGTTCTTC.

This rearrangement joins TRBV27 to TRBJ1-2, with D possibly matching TRBD1 (6 bases). Germline CDR1 is MNHEY and CDR2 is SMNVEV (reference sequence). Trimming pared 8 bases from V and 0 bases from J, leaving 16 bases between. The CDR3 sequence is 15 residues long. The CDR3: CASAMTGDANYGYTF. DNA of the CDR3: TGTGCCAGCGCTATGACAGGAGACGCTAACTATGGCTACACCTTC.

This clone was counted a few times. This chain connects TRBV25-1 to TRBJ1-2; unclear D gene. The CDR3 length is 13 residues. Germline loops: CDR1 MGHDK, CDR2 SYGVNS. V was trimmed by 4 bases and J by 3 bases, leaving 9 bases between them. The CDR3 region is CASSVSAYYGYTF. Here the CDR3 DNA reads TGTGCCAGCAGTGTGTCAGCTTACTATGGCTACACCTTC.

The CDR3 bases are TGCGCCAGCAGTGAGGGGACAGCGATTAATGAAAAACTGTTTTTT. Encoded protein: CASSEGTAINEKLFF. This sequence joins TRBV10-1 and TRBJ1-4; 7 bases agree with TRBD1. CDR3 length: 15 amino acids. V was pared by 2 bases and J by 4 bases, with 4 bases of the junction left unmatched. Germline lookup yields CDR1 WNHNN and CDR2 SYGVQD (reference sequence).

This clone appeared once. V gene TRBV6-6 combines with J gene TRBJ1-5; D may be TRBD1 (5 bases). Trimming stripped 0 bases from V and 7 bases from J, with 10 bases between. The CDR3 sequence is 14 residues long. CDR1 is MNHNY and CDR2 is SVGAGI in the germline V gene (reference sequence). CDR3 in DNA: TGTGCCAGCAGTTACTCCGGGGCCGGGCAGCCCCAGCATTTT. Translated: CASSYSGAGQPQHF.

The chain employs TRBV15 and TRBJ1-4, with 7 bases that match TRBD1. V gave up 4 bases and J gave up 3 bases; unmatched junction bases: 5. The CDR3 has 15 amino acids. The germline CDR1 and CDR2 sequences are LNHNV and YYDKDF (reference sequence). CDR3 residues: CATSKGAQANEKLFF. Here the CDR3 DNA reads TGTGCCACCAGCAAGGGGGCGCAGGCTAATGAAAAACTGTTTTTT. The whole variable domain, filled in from reference TRBV15 and TRBJ1-4, reads DAMVIQNPRYQVTQFGKPVTLSCSQTLNHNVMYWYQQKSSQAPKLLFHYYDKDFNNEADTPDNFQSRRPNTSFCFLDIRSPGLGDTAMYLCATSKGAQANEKLFFGSGTQLSVL.

This chain connects TRBV27 to TRBJ1-6; no reliable D call. Germline V CDR1 and CDR2: MNHEY, SMNVEV (reference sequence). The ends were cut back, 2 bases at V and 7 bases at J, with 6 bases in the middle. The CDR3 length is 13 residues. The CDR3 here is CASSLSLNSPLHF. In DNA form, the CDR3 reads TGTGCCAGCAGTTTAAGTTTGAATTCACCCCTCCACTTT.

V is TRBV19 and J is TRBJ2-7; the D is unclear. V lost 7 bases to trimming and J lost 5 bases, with 15 bases between them. Germline loops: CDR1 LNHDA, CDR2 SQIVND (reference sequence). The CDR3 spans 13 residues. In DNA, the CDR3 is TGTGCCAGTAAGTCGCTCACCGCCGACGAGCAGTACTTC. Residues: CASKSLTADEQYF.

The V gene is TRBV7-9, the J gene TRBJ2-7; D may match TRBD1 or TRBD2 (5 bases each). V lost 3 bases to trimming and J lost 5 bases, with 17 bases between them. The CDR3 is 15 amino acids. The germline CDR1 and CDR2 sequences are SEHNR and FQNEAQ (reference sequence). CDR3 protein: CASSFWDQGVDEQYF. Written as DNA, the CDR3 is TGTGCCAGCAGCTTTTGGGATCAGGGAGTCGACGAGCAGTACTTC.

This chain connects TRBV24-1 to TRBJ1-1; 9 bases align to TRBD1. The CDR3 is 19 amino acids. Trimming removed 7 bases from V and 0 bases from J; junction bases left unmatched: 17. Germline CDR1 reads KGHDR; CDR2 reads SFDVKD. CDR3 nucleotide sequence: TGTGCCACCAGGATGCAACCTGGACAGGGGAAAGAGATGAACACTGAAGCTTTCTTT. This sequence encodes CATRMQPGQGKEMNTEAFF.

The chain employs TRBV9 and TRBJ2-7; no definite D call. Germline-derived CDR1 and CDR2 are SGDLS and YYNGEE. With 0 bases removed from V and 7 bases from J, the gap between germline ends came to 8 bases. The CDR3 totals 12 residues. CDR3 sequence (DNA): TGTGCCAGCAGCGTAGGGGGTGGGGAGCAGTACTTC. It specifies CASSVGGGEQYF.

The J gene is TRBJ2-5, the V gene TRBV18; D remains ambiguous. Germline assignment: CDR1 KGHSH and CDR2 LQKENI. Trimming removed 4 bases from V and 0 bases from J, with 3 bases in between. The CDR3 runs to 12 residues. The DNA for the CDR3 is TGTGCCAGCTCACTAGACCAAGAGACCCAGTACTTC. Protein product: CASSLDQETQYF.

There are a few counts of this clone. The rearrangement links TRBV3-1 (or the pseudogene TRBV3-2) to TRBJ1-1; D is unresolved. Germline V CDR1 and CDR2: LGHDT, YNNKEL (reference sequence). V was pared by 4 bases and J by 12 bases, with 21 bases between. The CDR3 is made up of 14 amino acids. The CDR3 here is CASSRGDLDPKTFF. CDR3 nucleotides: TGTGCCAGCAGCCGGGGAGATTTGGACCCGAAAACTTTCTTT.

The chain has TRBV18 and TRBJ2-5, with a tentative D call TRBD1 (7 bases). Trimming took off 8 bases at V and 2 bases at J, with 21 bases between the two ends. Germline V lookup: CDR1 KGHSH, CDR2 LQKENI. The CDR3 length is 16 residues. CDR3 residues: CASVAPTRGRQETQYF. CDR3 DNA sequence: TGTGCCAGCGTAGCACCAACCAGGGGGAGGCAAGAGACCCAGTACTTC.

The rearrangement joins TRBV13 to TRBJ2-7, with 12 bases fitting TRBD2. Trimming at V came to 0 bases and at J to 4 bases, leaving 4 bases not matched to a gene. CDR3 length: 16 residues. CDR1 is PRHDT, CDR2 FYEKMQ, per germline (reference sequence). The CDR3 protein is CASSLGTSGGSYEQYF. DNA for the CDR3: TGTGCCAGCAGCTTAGGGACTAGCGGGGGTTCTTACGAGCAGTACTTC.

CDR3 in amino acids: CAWSVGSVTGSNQPQHF. In DNA form, the CDR3 reads TGTGCCTGGAGTGTAGGCAGCGTGACGGGGAGCAATCAGCCCCAGCATTTT. The gene calls are TRBV30 and TRBJ1-5; D remains ambiguous. The V gene's germline CDR1 is GTSNPN and CDR2 SVGIG (reference sequence). The CDR3 totals 17 residues. Deletions cut 0 bases from V and 1 base from J, with 16 bases between.

The chain combines TRBV4-3 with TRBJ2-7; TRBD2 matches at 7 bases. V gave up 0 bases and J gave up 5 bases; unmatched junction bases: 10. This CDR3 has 16 amino acids. CDR1 and CDR2 from the germline V gene are LGHNA and YSLEER. The CDR3 sequence: CASSQDATGRSHEQYF. CDR3 sequence (DNA): TGCGCCAGCAGCCAAGACGCGACCGGGAGGTCCCACGAGCAGTACTTC.

This chain joins TRBV29-1 and TRBJ2-1; 15 positions agree with TRBD2. Trimming took 3 bases from V and 8 from J; bases not matched to a gene: 11. This CDR3 has 17 amino acids. The germline gives CDR1 SQVTM, CDR2 ANQGSEA. The CDR3 nucleotides read TGCAGCGTTGAGGGCTCGGGACTAGCGGGAGGAATGTATGAGCAGTTCTTC. It is translated as CSVEGSGLAGGMYEQFF.

The rearrangement links TRBV5-1 to TRBJ2-1; 7 bases are a match to TRBD2. The CDR3 covers 15 residues. The ends lost 2 bases at V and 9 bases at J; junction bases unmatched: 11. CDR1 is SGHRS and CDR2 is YFSETQ in the germline V gene. This chain's CDR3 is CASSFGASTSAEQFF. The CDR3 DNA is TGCGCCAGCAGCTTCGGGGCTAGTACTAGCGCTGAGCAGTTCTTC.

This chain connects TRBV28 to TRBJ1-2; possible D gene TRBD1, 6 bases. Germline V gives CDR1 MDHEN, CDR2 SYDVKM. The CDR3 has 12 residues. Trimming removed 6 bases from V and 8 bases from J, with 13 bases in between. CDR3 sequence reads: CASSPGQFGYTF. CDR3 bases: TGTGCCAGCAGCCCCGGACAGTTCGGCTACACCTTC.

The table lists this clone with a count of one. The CDR3 here is CASSNNEDQETQYF. DNA for the CDR3: TGTGCCAGCAGCAACAATGAAGATCAAGAGACCCAGTACTTC. V and J are TRBV7-6 and TRBJ2-5; D call uncertain. The germline V gene has CDR1 SGHVS and CDR2 FNYEAQ. Trimming pared 5 bases from V and 2 bases from J, leaving 12 bases between. The CDR3 totals 14 residues.

This chain uses TRBV2 with TRBJ1-5; 11 nucleotides align to TRBD1. CDR3 length: 14 residues. The J segment lost 5 bases and the V segment lost 10 bases, leaving 7 bases of the junction unmatched. Germline assignment: CDR1 SNHLY and CDR2 FYNNEI. The CDR3 sequence is CAITPGQGDQPQHF. As DNA, the CDR3 is TGTGCCATTACGCCGGGACAGGGGGATCAGCCCCAGCATTTT.

The CDR3 protein is CASSLGPGQGTNEQFF. For the CDR3, the DNA is TGTGCCAGCAGTTTGGGGCCGGGACAGGGGACCAATGAGCAGTTCTTC. V usage is TRBV28 and J usage is TRBJ2-1; 10 bases align to TRBD1. This CDR3 is built from 16 residues. The V and J ends lost 3 bases and 6 bases, in that order; junction bases with no gene match: 8. The germline V gene has CDR1 MDHEN and CDR2 SYDVKM.

The J gene is TRBJ1-5, the V gene TRBV2; 9 bases are a match to TRBD1. CDR3 length equals 17 residues. Looked up from germline, CDR1 is SNHLY and CDR2 is FYNNEI. The junction had 7 bases not matched to a gene; V was cut back by 1 base and J by 3 bases. The CDR3 region is CASSEGGGQGPNQPQHF. The CDR3 DNA is TGTGCCAGCAGTGAAGGGGGGGGACAGGGACCCAATCAGCCCCAGCATTTT.

The chain carries TRBV6-5 and TRBJ1-2, with TRBD1 identical over 7 bases. Per the germline V gene, CDR1 is MNHEY and CDR2 is SVGAGI. The CDR3 sequence is 13 residues long. V was clipped by 6 bases and J by 3 bases; unmatched bases: 4. The CDR3 region is CASRRDSHYGYTF. The CDR3 bases are TGTGCCAGCAGGAGGGACAGTCACTATGGCTACACCTTC.

The CDR3 protein is CASTPGRGHGYTF. In DNA form, the CDR3 reads TGTGCCAGTACGCCTGGCAGGGGGCATGGCTACACCTTC. The genes are TRBV28 and TRBJ1-2, with 8 bases aligning to TRBD1. With 9 bases clipped from V and 6 bases from J, the junction kept 9 bases outside the gene matches. CDR1 and CDR2 (germline): MDHEN, SYDVKM. The CDR3 totals 13 residues.